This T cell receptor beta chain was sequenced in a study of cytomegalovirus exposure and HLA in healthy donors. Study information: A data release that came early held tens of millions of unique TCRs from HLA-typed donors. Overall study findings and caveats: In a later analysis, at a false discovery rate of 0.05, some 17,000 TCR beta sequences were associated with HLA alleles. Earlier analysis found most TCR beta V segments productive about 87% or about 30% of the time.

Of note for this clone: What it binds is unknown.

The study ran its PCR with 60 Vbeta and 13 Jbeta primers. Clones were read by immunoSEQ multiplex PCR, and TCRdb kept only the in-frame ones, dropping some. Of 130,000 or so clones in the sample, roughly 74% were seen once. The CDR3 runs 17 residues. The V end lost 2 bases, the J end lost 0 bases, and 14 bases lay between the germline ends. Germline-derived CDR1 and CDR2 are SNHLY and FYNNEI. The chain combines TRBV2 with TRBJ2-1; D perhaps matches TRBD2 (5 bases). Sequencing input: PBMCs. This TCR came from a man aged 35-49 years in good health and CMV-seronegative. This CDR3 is CASSEWGTGSSYNEQFF. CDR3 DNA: TGTGCCAGCAGTGAATGGGGTACGGGGAGCTCCTACAATGAGCAGTTCTTC.